The 9 T cell receptor beta chains below all came from one sample that was sequenced in a study of shared clonotypes between healthy human individuals. The protocol was immunoSEQ multiplex PCR, while the TCRdb copy is restricted to in-frame clones and leaves out a portion. The data show some 2,100,000 clones, roughly 95% seen once. Specimen: naive CD4+ T cells sorted from blood. Subset here: CD45RA+ positively selected. These receptors were collected from a man between 18 and 29 years old in good health.

The chain recombines TRBV27 with TRBJ2-2, with TRBD2 matching 9 bases. V was clipped by 5 bases and J by 1 base; unmatched bases: 14. From germline, CDR1 is MNHEY and CDR2 SMNVEV (reference sequence). This CDR3 comprises 19 residues. The CDR3 bases are TGTGCCAGCAGTCGAATAGCGGGAGTTGCCTTATTGAACACCGGGGAGCTGTTTTTT. Residues: CASSRIAGVALLNTGELFF.

The CDR3 spells CASSLAGAMAGELFF. In DNA form, the CDR3 reads TGTGCCAGCAGCTTGGCGGGGGCCATGGCCGGGGAGCTGTTTTTT. The chain combines TRBV5-4 with TRBJ2-2, with D perhaps given as TRBD1 or TRBD2 (6 bases each). Deletions cut 0 bases from V and 6 bases from J, with 12 bases between. Germline lookup yields CDR1 SGHNT and CDR2 YYREEE (reference sequence). The CDR3 length is 15 residues.

The chain combines TRBV6-6 with TRBJ2-1, with 8 bases lining up with TRBD2. The CDR3 covers 15 residues. The trim removed 5 bases at V and 1 base at J, leaving 4 bases unmatched. Germline V gene data show CDR1 as MNHNY and CDR2 as SVGAGI (reference sequence). CDR3 sequence reads: CASSDAGGSYNEQFF. CDR3 nucleotides: TGTGCCAGCAGTGACGCGGGGGGATCCTACAATGAGCAGTTCTTC.

The CDR3 nucleotides are TGTGCCAGCAGCTTAAGGTGGCAGGACGAGCAGTTCTTC. This gives the protein CASSLRWQDEQFF. The chain links TRBV7-8 to TRBJ2-1; D remains unclear. The CDR3 has 13 residues. Trimming pared 2 bases from V and 10 bases from J, leaving 12 bases between. Germline V CDR1 and CDR2: SGHVS, FQNEAQ.

The chain joins TRBV6-6 to TRBJ2-1, with TRBD1 matching over 8 bases. Looked up from germline, CDR1 is MNHNY and CDR2 is SVGAGI (reference sequence). V lost 7 bases, J lost 5 bases, and 10 bases stayed unmatched. The CDR3 covers 15 residues. The CDR3 loop is CASTHAGQVNNEQFF. The CDR3 DNA reads as TGTGCCAGCACCCACGCGGGACAGGTGAACAATGAGCAGTTCTTC.

The chain is built from TRBV9 and TRBJ2-7, with 8 bases identical to TRBD1. Germline CDR1 is SGDLS and CDR2 is YYNGEE. The CDR3 length is 15 residues. Trimming took 0 bases from V and 3 from J; bases not matched to a gene: 5. The CDR3: CASSVGTGQYYEQYF. The DNA for the CDR3 is TGTGCCAGCAGCGTAGGGACAGGGCAGTACTACGAGCAGTACTTC. The full variable domain, completed using reference TRBV9 and TRBJ2-7, is DSGVTQTPKHLITATGQRVTLRCSPRSGDLSVYWYQQSLDQGLQFLIQYYNGEERAKGNILERFSAQQFPDLHSELNLSSLELGDSALYFCASSVGTGQYYEQYFGPGTRLTVT.

The count of this clone is one. In the same sample, other DNA sequences code for this CDR3. The rearrangement links TRBV28 to TRBJ1-2; tentatively, D is TRBD1 (6 bases). The V gene lost 6 bases and the J gene lost 6 bases, with 14 bases spanning the gap. Looked up from germline, CDR1 is MDHEN and CDR2 is SYDVKM. The CDR3 is 13 residues long. The CDR3 spells CASRPQGYDGYTF. The CDR3 DNA sequence: TGTGCCAGCAGACCCCAGGGGTATGATGGCTACACCTTC.

This sequence joins TRBV6-4 and TRBJ2-7; possible D gene TRBD1, 5 bases. Germline V lookup: CDR1 MRHNA, CDR2 SNTAGT. With 0 bases removed from V and 1 base from J, the gap between germline ends came to 13 bases. The CDR3 loop spans 16 amino acids. CDR3 in DNA: TGTGCCAGCAGTGACTCAGCCGACAGTAGGTCCTACGAGCAGTACTTC. It specifies CASSDSADSRSYEQYF.

V gene TRBV6-5 combines with J gene TRBJ1-3, with TRBD1 as a possible D gene (6 bases). The V and J ends lost 0 bases and 8 bases respectively, with 11 bases between them. The germline V gene has CDR1 MNHEY and CDR2 SVGAGI. This CDR3 has 14 residues. In DNA form, the CDR3 reads TGTGCCAGCAGTTACTCCGGGGGCGGACACACCATATATTTT. Translation: CASSYSGGGHTIYF.